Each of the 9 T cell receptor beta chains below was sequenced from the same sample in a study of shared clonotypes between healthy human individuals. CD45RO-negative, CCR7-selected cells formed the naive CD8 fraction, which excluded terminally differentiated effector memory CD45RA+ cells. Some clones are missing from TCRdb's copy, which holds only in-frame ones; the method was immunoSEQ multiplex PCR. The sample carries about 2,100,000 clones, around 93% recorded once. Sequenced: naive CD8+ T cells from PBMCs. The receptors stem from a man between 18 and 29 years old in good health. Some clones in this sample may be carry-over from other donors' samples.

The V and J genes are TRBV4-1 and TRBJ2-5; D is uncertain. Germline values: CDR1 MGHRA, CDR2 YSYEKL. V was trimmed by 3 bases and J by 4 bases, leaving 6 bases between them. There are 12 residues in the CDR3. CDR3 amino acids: CASSHPGETQYF. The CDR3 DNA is TGCGCCAGCAGCCATCCCGGAGAGACCCAGTACTTC.

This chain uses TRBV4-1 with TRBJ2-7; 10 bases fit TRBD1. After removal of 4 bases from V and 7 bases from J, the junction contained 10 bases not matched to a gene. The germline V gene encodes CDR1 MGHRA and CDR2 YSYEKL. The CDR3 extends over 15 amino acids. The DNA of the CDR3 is TGCGCCAGCAGCCCACGGACAGGGGGTAGGGGGGAGCAGTACTTC. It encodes CASSPRTGGRGEQYF.

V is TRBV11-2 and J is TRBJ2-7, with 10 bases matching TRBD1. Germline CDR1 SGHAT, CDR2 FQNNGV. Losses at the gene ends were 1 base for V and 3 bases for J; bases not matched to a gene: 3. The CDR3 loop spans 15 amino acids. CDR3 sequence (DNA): TGTGCCAGCAGCTTAGGGACAGGGGGGGGCTACGAGCAGTACTTC. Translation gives CASSLGTGGGYEQYF.

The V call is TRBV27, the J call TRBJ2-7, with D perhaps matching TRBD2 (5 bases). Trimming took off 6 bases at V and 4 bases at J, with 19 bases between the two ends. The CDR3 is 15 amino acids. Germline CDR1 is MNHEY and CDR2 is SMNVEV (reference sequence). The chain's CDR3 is CASSHTREHGYEQYF. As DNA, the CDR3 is TGTGCCAGCAGCCACACCCGGGAACATGGGTACGAGCAGTACTTC.

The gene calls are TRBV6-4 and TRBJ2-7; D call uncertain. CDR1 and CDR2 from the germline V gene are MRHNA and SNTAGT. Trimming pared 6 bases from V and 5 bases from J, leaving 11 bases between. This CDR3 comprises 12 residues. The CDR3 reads CASRPLVHEQYF. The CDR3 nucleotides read TGTGCCAGCAGGCCCCTCGTGCACGAGCAGTACTTC.

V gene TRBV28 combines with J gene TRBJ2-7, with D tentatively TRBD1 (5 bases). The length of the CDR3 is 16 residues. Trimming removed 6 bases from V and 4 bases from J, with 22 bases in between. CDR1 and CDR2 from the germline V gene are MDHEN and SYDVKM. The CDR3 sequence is CASSTIIQGAPYEQYF. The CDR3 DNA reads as TGTGCCAGCAGCACAATCATTCAGGGCGCACCGTACGAGCAGTACTTC.

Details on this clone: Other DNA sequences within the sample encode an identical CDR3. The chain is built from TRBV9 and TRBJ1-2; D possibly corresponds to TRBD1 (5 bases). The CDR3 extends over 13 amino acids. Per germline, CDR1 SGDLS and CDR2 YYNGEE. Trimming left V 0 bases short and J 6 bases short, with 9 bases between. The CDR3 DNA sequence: TGTGCCAGCAGCGTAGGGCAGGGAGATGGCTACACCTTC. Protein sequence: CASSVGQGDGYTF. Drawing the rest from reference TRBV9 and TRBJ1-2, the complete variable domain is DSGVTQTPKHLITATGQRVTLRCSPRSGDLSVYWYQQSLDQGLQFLIQYYNGEERAKGNILERFSAQQFPDLHSELNLSSLELGDSALYFCASSVGQGDGYTFGSGTRLTVV.

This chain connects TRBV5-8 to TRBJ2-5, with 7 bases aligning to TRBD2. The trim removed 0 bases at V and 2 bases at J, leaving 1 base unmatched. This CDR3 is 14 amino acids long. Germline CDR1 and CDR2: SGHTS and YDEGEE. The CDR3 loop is CASSLAGGQETQYF. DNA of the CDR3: TGTGCCAGCAGCTTGGCGGGGGGACAAGAGACCCAGTACTTC. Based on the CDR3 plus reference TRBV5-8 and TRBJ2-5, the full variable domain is EAGVTQSPTHLIKTRGQQATLRCSPISGHTSVYWYQQALGLGLQFLLWYDEGEERNRGNFPPRFSGRQFPNYSSELNVNALELEDSALYLCASSLAGGQETQYFGPGTRLLVL.

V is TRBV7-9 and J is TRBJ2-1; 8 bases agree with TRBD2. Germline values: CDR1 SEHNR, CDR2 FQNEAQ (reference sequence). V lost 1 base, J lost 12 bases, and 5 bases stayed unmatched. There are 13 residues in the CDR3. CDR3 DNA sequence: TGTGCCAGCAGCTTAGGAGCGGGAGTAGGGCAGTTCTTC. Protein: CASSLGAGVGQFF.